These 26 T cell receptor beta chains originate from one sample sequenced in a study of technical replicates of blood from a handful of donors. Profiling relied on immunoSEQ multiplex PCR, and the TCRdb table lists in-frame clones only, not all of them. Of about 64,000 clones in the sample, approximately 86% were seen once. The sample consisted of PBMCs. The receptors originated from a human donor in good health. Some clones in this sample may be carry-over from other donors' samples.

The genes are TRBV7-8 and TRBJ1-5; no reliable D call. Trimming pared 0 bases from V and 0 bases from J, leaving 12 bases between. The CDR3 totals 17 residues. Germline V gives CDR1 SGHVS, CDR2 FQNEAQ. CDR3 sequence reads: CASSLARGSDSNQPQHF. DNA of the CDR3: TGTGCCAGCAGCTTAGCCAGAGGCTCCGATAGCAATCAGCCCCAGCATTTT.

This clone is large. This chain joins TRBV5-1 and TRBJ2-1, with D maybe TRBD2 (5 bases). This CDR3 region has 15 residues. CDR1 is SGHRS and CDR2 is YFSETQ in the germline V gene. Between the trimmed V and J ends, which lost 0 bases and 8 bases, there was a span of 15 bases. In nucleotides, the CDR3 is TGCGCCAGCAGCTTGGCACTCCCGAGGGTCGATGAGCAGTTCTTC. Its translation is CASSLALPRVDEQFF.

This sequence joins TRBV6-1 and TRBJ2-2; 7 positions agree with TRBD1. Germline values: CDR1 MNHNS, CDR2 SASEGT. Trimming at V came to 10 bases and at J to 1 base, leaving 3 bases not matched to a gene. This CDR3 has 13 amino acids. As DNA, the CDR3 is TGTGCCACCAGACAGGGGAACACCGGGGAGCTGTTTTTT. Encoded protein: CATRQGNTGELFF.

This chain uses TRBV7-9 with TRBJ2-2; 7 bases match TRBD1. Trimming took 5 bases from V and 6 from J; bases not matched to a gene: 9. The CDR3 covers 15 residues. From germline, CDR1 is SEHNR and CDR2 FQNEAQ (reference sequence). CDR3 DNA: TGTGCCAGCAGCCCCACCGGGACAGTACCCGGGGAGCTGTTTTTT. Its translation: CASSPTGTVPGELFF. Full variable domain (missing parts from reference TRBV7-9 and TRBJ2-2): DTGVSQNPRHKITKRGQNVTFRCDPISEHNRLYWYRQTLGQGPEFLTYFQNEAQLEKSRLLSDRFSAERPKGSFSTLEIQRTEQGDSAMYLCASSPTGTVPGELFFGEGSRLTVL.

The V gene is TRBV7-2, the J gene TRBJ1-2, with TRBD1 matching over 8 bases. The J segment lost 6 bases and the V segment lost 6 bases, leaving 9 bases of the junction unmatched. This CDR3 is 14 amino acids long. Germline V gene lookup returns CDR1 SGHTA and CDR2 FQGNSA. CDR3 in DNA: TGTGCCAGCAGTTTCCCGGGACAGGCCGATGGCTACACCTTC. Translating it yields CASSFPGQADGYTF.

The chain joins TRBV14 to TRBJ2-7, with TRBD1 identical over 10 bases. Losses at the gene ends were 5 bases for V and 0 bases for J; bases not matched to a gene: 16. The V gene's germline CDR1 is SGHDN and CDR2 FVKESK. The CDR3 has 19 residues. The CDR3 protein is CASSVLRDRGYIPSYEQYF. The CDR3 region has the DNA TGTGCCAGCAGCGTCCTCCGGGACAGGGGCTATATTCCCTCCTACGAGCAGTACTTC.

The CDR3 coding sequence is TGTGCCAGCTCACCACAGCGCCCGAATTCACCCCTCCACTTT. Translated, it gives CASSPQRPNSPLHF. The chain links TRBV18 to TRBJ1-6; D uncertain. Per germline, CDR1 KGHSH and CDR2 LQKENI. CDR3 length: 14 residues. The V end lost 1 base, the J end lost 7 bases, and 8 bases lay between the germline ends. Together with reference TRBV18 and TRBJ1-6, the CDR3 gives the full variable domain: NAGVMQNPRHLVRRRGQEARLRCSPMKGHSHVYWYRQLPEEGLKFMVYLQKENIIDESGMPKERFSAEFPKEGPSILRIQQVVRGDSAAYFCASSPQRPNSPLHFGNGTRLTVT.

The table lists this clone with a few counts. V gene TRBV4-3 combines with J gene TRBJ2-3; possibly TRBD2 for D (5 bases). Trimming removed 0 bases at V and 4 bases at J, with 8 bases between. The germline V gene encodes CDR1 LGHNA and CDR2 YSLEER. The CDR3 is made up of 14 amino acids. The CDR3 here is CASSQDRGPDTQYF. CDR3 nucleotides: TGCGCCAGCAGCCAAGATCGGGGTCCAGATACGCAGTATTTT.

The genes are TRBV29-1 and TRBJ1-1; 7 bases agree with TRBD1. The trim removed 7 bases at V and 5 bases at J, leaving 10 bases unmatched. The CDR3 sequence is 13 residues long. Germline CDR1 reads SQVTM; CDR2 reads ANQGSEA. CDR3 coding DNA: TGCAGCGCAAAACCCGGGACAGCTACTGAAGCTTTCTTT. It codes for CSAKPGTATEAFF.

V and J are TRBV2 and TRBJ2-7; TRBD2 is a possible D gene (7 bases). The CDR3 loop spans 14 amino acids. V was shortened by 10 bases and J by 0 bases, with 16 bases between the two germline ends. The germline V gene has CDR1 SNHLY and CDR2 FYNNEI. The CDR3, as DNA: TGTGCCACAAGCAGGGGAGGGGCCTCCTACGAGCAGTACTTC. Translation: CATSRGGASYEQYF.

The rearrangement joins TRBV7-9 to TRBJ2-7; D might be TRBD1 (6 bases). CDR1 is SEHNR, CDR2 FQNEAQ, per germline (reference sequence). The CDR3 has 16 residues. Trimming removed 4 bases at V and 5 bases at J, with 21 bases between. The CDR3 bases are TGTGCCAGCAGCTCCCGGGACACCACCCCGGTCAACGAGCAGTACTTC. Its translation is CASSSRDTTPVNEQYF. Complete variable domain (other parts from reference TRBV7-9 and TRBJ2-7): DTGVSQNPRHKITKRGQNVTFRCDPISEHNRLYWYRQTLGQGPEFLTYFQNEAQLEKSRLLSDRFSAERPKGSFSTLEIQRTEQGDSAMYLCASSSRDTTPVNEQYFGPGTRLTVT.

The CDR3 DNA reads as TGCGCCAGCAGCGCGGACAGCACCGGGGAGCTGTTTTTT. As protein: CASSADSTGELFF. V usage is TRBV5-1 and J usage is TRBJ2-2, with a weak D call TRBD1 (6 bases). V was trimmed by 4 bases and J by 4 bases, leaving 8 bases between them. The germline V gene has CDR1 SGHRS and CDR2 YFSETQ. This CDR3 region has 13 residues.

This rearrangement joins TRBV6-6 to TRBJ1-2; D is unclear. The CDR3 consists of 14 residues. Trimming stripped 0 bases from V and 2 bases from J, with 7 bases between. The germline V gene encodes CDR1 MNHNY and CDR2 SVGAGI (reference sequence). The CDR3 region is CASSYSTGNYGYTF. CDR3 nucleotides: TGTGCCAGCAGTTACTCGACGGGGAACTATGGCTACACCTTC.

V usage is TRBV7-6 and J usage is TRBJ1-6, with TRBD1 matching 7 bases. The V gene end was trimmed by 1 base and the J gene end by 7 bases; junction bases not matched to a gene: 4. The CDR3 covers 15 residues. Germline CDR1 reads SGHVS; CDR2 reads FNYEAQ. CDR3 in DNA: TGTGCCAGCAGCTTAGACTACAGGGGCAATTCACCCCTCCACTTT. This sequence encodes CASSLDYRGNSPLHF. The whole variable domain, filled in from reference TRBV7-6 and TRBJ1-6, reads GAGVSQSPRYKVTKRGQDVALRCDPISGHVSLYWYRQALGQGPEFLTYFNYEAQQDKSGLPNDRFSAERPEGSISTLTIQRTEQRDSAMYRCASSLDYRGNSPLHFGNGTRLTVT.

V usage is TRBV6-5 and J usage is TRBJ2-2; a weak D match, TRBD1 (6 bases). The germline gives CDR1 MNHEY, CDR2 SVGAGI. This CDR3 is built from 13 residues. V was pared by 7 bases and J by 8 bases, with 14 bases between. The DNA of the CDR3 is TGTGCCAGCAACGCAGCACAGGGAGGGGAGCTGTTTTTT. It encodes CASNAAQGGELFF.

V gene TRBV4-1 combines with J gene TRBJ2-5; TRBD2 aligns across 12 bases. Germline CDR1 MGHRA, CDR2 YSYEKL. The V gene end was trimmed by 0 bases and the J gene end by 3 bases; junction bases not matched to a gene: 8. The CDR3 runs 18 residues. CDR3 protein: CASSQESGRTSGKETQYF. CDR3 in DNA: TGCGCCAGCAGCCAAGAGAGTGGCCGGACTAGCGGGAAAGAGACCCAGTACTTC.

The chain couples TRBV2 to TRBJ1-2; TRBD1 matches 9 bases. The V gene end was trimmed by 6 bases and the J gene end by 8 bases; junction bases not matched to a gene: 7. The CDR3 length is 13 residues. Looked up from germline, CDR1 is SNHLY and CDR2 is FYNNEI. The CDR3 DNA sequence: TGTGCCAGCAGCCGGGACAGGGAGAACGGCTACACCTTC. Protein sequence: CASSRDRENGYTF.

The chain links TRBV30 to TRBJ1-5; weak D call: TRBD1 (5 bases). The V end lost 0 bases, the J end lost 4 bases, and 13 bases lay between the germline ends. CDR1 is GTSNPN and CDR2 is SVGIG in the germline V gene (reference sequence). This CDR3 spans 15 amino acids. The DNA of the CDR3 is TGTGCCTGGAGTGTATCCTGGCAGGGAAATCAGCCCCAGCATTTT. Its translation: CAWSVSWQGNQPQHF.

The chain uses TRBV6-1 and TRBJ2-1, with TRBD1 matching 10 bases. The CDR3 has 16 amino acids. Per germline, CDR1 MNHNS and CDR2 SASEGT. Trimming removed 2 bases from V and 10 bases from J; junction bases left unmatched: 11. The CDR3 is CASSEMGQGRVGEQFF. CDR3 bases: TGTGCCAGCAGTGAAATGGGACAGGGGAGGGTAGGCGAGCAGTTCTTC.

The gene calls are TRBV19 and TRBJ1-3; D unresolved. The V gene's germline CDR1 is LNHDA and CDR2 SQIVND (reference sequence). Between the trimmed V and J ends, which lost 5 bases and 0 bases, there was a span of 11 bases. The CDR3 totals 15 residues. This CDR3 is CASSVQASSGNTIYF. The CDR3 coding sequence is TGTGCCAGTAGTGTCCAGGCCAGCTCTGGAAACACCATATATTTT.

This clone occurred a few times. This chain links TRBV7-2 with TRBJ1-5, with D uncertain. Per the germline V gene, CDR1 is SGHTA and CDR2 is FQGNSA. There are 14 residues in the CDR3. The V gene lost 0 bases and the J gene lost 5 bases, with 8 bases spanning the gap. Here the CDR3 reads CASSLALRDQPQHF. CDR3 coding DNA: TGTGCCAGCAGCTTAGCTTTGCGGGATCAGCCCCAGCATTTT.

The V and J genes are TRBV21-1 and TRBJ2-7; the D call TRBD2 from the table was never checked on the DNA. TRBV21-1 is a pseudogene. The CDR3 has 12 residues. The CDR3, as DNA: TGTGCCAGCAGTAGCGACCTCTACGAGCAGTACTTC. Translated, it gives CASSSDLYEQYF.

The V call is TRBV5-1, the J call TRBJ1-6, with 9 bases aligning to TRBD1. After removal of 0 bases from V and 9 bases from J, the junction contained 4 bases not matched to a gene. Germline V gene lookup returns CDR1 SGHRS and CDR2 YFSETQ. This CDR3 region has 15 residues. CDR3 region: CASSLVGTGFSPLHF. DNA of the CDR3: TGCGCCAGCAGCTTGGTAGGGACAGGGTTTTCACCCCTCCACTTT.

This clone has a single count. The chain carries TRBV7-9 and TRBJ1-6; no reliable D call. V was shortened by 5 bases and J by 7 bases, with 15 bases between the two germline ends. The CDR3 runs to 15 residues. Germline CDR1 is SEHNR and CDR2 is FQNEAQ (reference sequence). This CDR3 is CASSRSNSINSPLHF. The CDR3 nucleotides are TGTGCCAGCAGCCGGAGCAATTCCATAAATTCACCCCTCCACTTT.

The chain uses TRBV28 and TRBJ1-1, with D uncertain. The CDR3 loop spans 12 amino acids. The V gene's germline CDR1 is MDHEN and CDR2 SYDVKM. V was shortened by 3 bases and J by 10 bases, with 12 bases between the two germline ends. CDR3 residues: CASSFSSRRAFF. For the CDR3, the DNA is TGTGCCAGCAGTTTTTCTTCCCGTCGAGCTTTCTTT.

With respect to this clone: Other nucleotide sequences in the sample specify the same CDR3. The rearrangement joins TRBV9 to TRBJ2-2; 11 positions match TRBD2. J gave up 1 base and V 2 bases, and 1 base lay outside the gene matches. Germline CDR1 and CDR2: SGDLS and YYNGEE. CDR3 size: 16 residues. DNA of the CDR3: TGTGCCAGCAGCGTCCTAGCGGGGGGGAACACCGGGGAGCTGTTTTTT. Amino acids: CASSVLAGGNTGELFF.